Sequencing of this T cell receptor (beta chain) was carried out in a study of naive and memory T cell subsets. General study points: Naive and memory subsets had different power law exponents for TCR abundance. Naive repertoires, especially CD8, held a few larger clonotypes, possibly memory cells re-expressing CD45RA.

Four subsets defined by CD45RA and CD27 were sorted after CD3, CD4, CD8 and live/dead staining. There are a few counts of this clonotype. Antigen specificity is unknown. There are 16 residues in the CDR3. Trimming cost V 4 bases and J 1 base; bases outside gene matches: 7. Germline CDR1 SNHLY, CDR2 FYNNEI. Both TRBC1 and TRBC2 were covered by a beta constant-region primer of two equimolar oligonucleotides. The ligated cDNA underwent four PCR rounds using SP2 and nested alpha and beta constant-region primers. The cDNA 3' end received a ligated single-stranded oligonucleotide carrying the SP2 primer and a 12-nucleotide UMI. TCRdb processed the UMI-ligation and nested PCR reads anew with MiXCR; each CDR3 protein has one entry. The data hold roughly 92,000 distinct CDR3 sequences, with about 10% observed a single time.

The TCR was taken from a human donor in good health. The sequenced material came from naive CD4+ T cells from blood. The rearrangement joins TRBV2 to TRBJ2-1; the match to TRBD2 covers 7 bases. The CDR3 DNA follows: TGTGCCAGCAGTGGTAAACGCGGGGGTTCCTACAATGAGCAGTTCTTC. It translates to CASSGKRGGSYNEQFF.